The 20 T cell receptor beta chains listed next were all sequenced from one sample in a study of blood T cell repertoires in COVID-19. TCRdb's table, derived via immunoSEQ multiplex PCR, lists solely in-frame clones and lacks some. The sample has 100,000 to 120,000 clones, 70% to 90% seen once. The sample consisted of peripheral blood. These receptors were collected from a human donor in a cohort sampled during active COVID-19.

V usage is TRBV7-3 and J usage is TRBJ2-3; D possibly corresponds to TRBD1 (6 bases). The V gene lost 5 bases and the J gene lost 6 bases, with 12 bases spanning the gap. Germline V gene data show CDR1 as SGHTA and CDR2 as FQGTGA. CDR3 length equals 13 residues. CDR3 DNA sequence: TGTGCCAGCAGCGACAGGTTAGGGGATACGCAGTATTTT. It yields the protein CASSDRLGDTQYF.

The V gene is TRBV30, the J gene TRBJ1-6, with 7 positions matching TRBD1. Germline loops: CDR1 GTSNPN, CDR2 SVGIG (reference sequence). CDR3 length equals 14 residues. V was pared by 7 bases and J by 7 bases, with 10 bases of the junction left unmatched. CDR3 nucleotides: TGTGCCTTAAACCCGACAGGGATGAATTCACCCCTCCACTTT. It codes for CALNPTGMNSPLHF.

The CDR3 nucleotides read TGTGCCAGTAGTCCCCCCCCCGGACAGGGGAAGTACAATGAGCAGTTCTTC. Its protein product is CASSPPPGQGKYNEQFF. The rearrangement joins TRBV19 to TRBJ2-1; the match to TRBD1 covers 9 bases. There are 17 residues in the CDR3. The J segment lost 4 bases and the V segment lost 5 bases, leaving 12 bases of the junction unmatched. CDR1 and CDR2 (germline): LNHDA, SQIVND (reference sequence).

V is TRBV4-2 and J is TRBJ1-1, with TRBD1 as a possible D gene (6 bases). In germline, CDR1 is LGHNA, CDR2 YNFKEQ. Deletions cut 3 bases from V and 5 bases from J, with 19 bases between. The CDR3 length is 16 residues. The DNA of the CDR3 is TGTGCCAGCAGCCACTCAGGGGAGGGGGGCTGGACTGAAGCTTTCTTT. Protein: CASSHSGEGGWTEAFF.

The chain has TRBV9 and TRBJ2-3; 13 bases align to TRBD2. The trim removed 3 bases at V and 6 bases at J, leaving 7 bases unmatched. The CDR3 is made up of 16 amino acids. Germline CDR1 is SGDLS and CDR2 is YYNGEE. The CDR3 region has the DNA TGTGCCAGCAGCGGGAGACTAGCGGGGGGTGTGGATACGCAGTATTTT. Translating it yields CASSGRLAGGVDTQYF.

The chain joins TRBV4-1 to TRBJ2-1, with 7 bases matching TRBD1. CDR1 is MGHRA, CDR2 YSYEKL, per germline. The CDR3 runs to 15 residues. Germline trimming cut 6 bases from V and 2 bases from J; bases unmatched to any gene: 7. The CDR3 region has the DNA TGCGCCAGCAGTTCCCCGGGACAGCCCTACAATGAGCAGTTCTTC. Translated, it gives CASSSPGQPYNEQFF.

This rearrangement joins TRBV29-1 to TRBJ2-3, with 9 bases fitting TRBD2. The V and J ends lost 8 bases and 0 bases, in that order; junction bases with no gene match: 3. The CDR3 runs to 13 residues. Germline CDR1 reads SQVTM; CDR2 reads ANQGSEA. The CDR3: CSPSGVSTDTQYF. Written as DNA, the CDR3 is TGCAGCCCTAGCGGGGTCAGCACAGATACGCAGTATTTT.

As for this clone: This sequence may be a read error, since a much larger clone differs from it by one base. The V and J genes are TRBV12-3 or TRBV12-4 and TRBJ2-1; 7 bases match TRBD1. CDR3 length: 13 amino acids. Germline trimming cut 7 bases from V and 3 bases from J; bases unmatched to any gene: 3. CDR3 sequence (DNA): TGTGCCAGCACCGGGGACAGCTACAATGAGCAGTTCTTC. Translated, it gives CASTGDSYNEQFF.

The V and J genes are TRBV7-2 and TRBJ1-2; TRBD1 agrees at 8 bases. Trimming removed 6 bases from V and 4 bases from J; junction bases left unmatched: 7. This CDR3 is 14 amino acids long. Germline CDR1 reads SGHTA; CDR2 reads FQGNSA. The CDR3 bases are TGTGCCAGCAGGCCTGGACAGGGCGGCTATGGCTACACCTTC. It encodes CASRPGQGGYGYTF. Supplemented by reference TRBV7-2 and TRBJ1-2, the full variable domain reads GAGVSQSPSNKVTEKGKDVELRCDPISGHTALYWYRQSLGQGLEFLIYFQGNSAPDKSGLPSDRFSAERTGGSVSTLTIQRTQQEDSAVYLCASRPGQGGYGYTFGSGTRLTVV.

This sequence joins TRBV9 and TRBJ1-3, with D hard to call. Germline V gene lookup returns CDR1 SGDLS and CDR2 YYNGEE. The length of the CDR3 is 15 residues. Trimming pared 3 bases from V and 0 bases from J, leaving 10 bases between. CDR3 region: CASSDSGGSGNTIYF. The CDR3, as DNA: TGTGCCAGCAGCGACTCGGGAGGCTCTGGAAACACCATATATTTT.

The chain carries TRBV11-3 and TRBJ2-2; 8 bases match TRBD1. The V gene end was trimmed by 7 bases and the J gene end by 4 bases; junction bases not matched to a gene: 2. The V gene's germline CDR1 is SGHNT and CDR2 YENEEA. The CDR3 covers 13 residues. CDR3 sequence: CASNTGGTGELFF. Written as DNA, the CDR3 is TGTGCCAGCAATACAGGGGGCACCGGGGAGCTGTTTTTT.

CDR3 sequence reads: CASSLVAGVLGEQYF. CDR3 nucleotide sequence: TGTGCCAGCAGCTTAGTGGCAGGGGTATTGGGCGAGCAGTACTTC. The rearrangement uses TRBV7-2 and TRBJ2-7, with a possible D match to TRBD1 (6 bases). Trimming cost V 1 base and J 6 bases, with 16 bases left between them. The CDR3 is 15 amino acids. Germline V CDR1 and CDR2: SGHTA, FQGNSA.

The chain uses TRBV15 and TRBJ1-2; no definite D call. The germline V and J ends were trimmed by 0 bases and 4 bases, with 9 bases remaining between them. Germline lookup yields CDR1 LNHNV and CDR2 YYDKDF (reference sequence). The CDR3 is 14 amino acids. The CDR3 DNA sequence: TGTGCCACCAGCAGAGATGGTCGCGGCTATGGCTACACCTTC. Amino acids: CATSRDGRGYGYTF.

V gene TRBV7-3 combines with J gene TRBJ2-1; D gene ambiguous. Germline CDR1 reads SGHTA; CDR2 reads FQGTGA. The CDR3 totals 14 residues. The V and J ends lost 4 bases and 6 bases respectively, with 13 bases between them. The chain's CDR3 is CASSSVAVRNEQFF. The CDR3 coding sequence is TGTGCCAGCAGCTCCGTTGCGGTTCGCAATGAGCAGTTCTTC.

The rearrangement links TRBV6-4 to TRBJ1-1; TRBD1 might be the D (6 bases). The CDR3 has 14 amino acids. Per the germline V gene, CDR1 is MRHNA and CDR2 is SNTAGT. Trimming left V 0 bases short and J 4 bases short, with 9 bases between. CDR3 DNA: TGTGCCAGCAGTGACTCTAGCAGGGGCACTGAAGCTTTCTTT. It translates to CASSDSSRGTEAFF.

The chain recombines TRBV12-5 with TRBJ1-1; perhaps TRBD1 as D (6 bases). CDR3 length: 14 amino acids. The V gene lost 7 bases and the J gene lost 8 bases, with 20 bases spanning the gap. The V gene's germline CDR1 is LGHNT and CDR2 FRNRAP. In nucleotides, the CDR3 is TGTGCTAGTGTACCCGGGGGGCGCGGGCAGGAAGCTTTCTTT. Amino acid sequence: CASVPGGRGQEAFF.

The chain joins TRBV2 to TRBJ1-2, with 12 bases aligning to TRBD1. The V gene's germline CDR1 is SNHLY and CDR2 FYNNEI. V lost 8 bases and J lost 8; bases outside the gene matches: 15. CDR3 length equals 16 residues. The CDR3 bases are TGTGCCAGCCCGATGACCCCGGGACAGGGGGCCGGGGGCTACACCTTC. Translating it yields CASPMTPGQGAGGYTF. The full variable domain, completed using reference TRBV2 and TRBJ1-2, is EPEVTQTPSHQVTQMGQEVILRCVPISNHLYFYWYRQILGQKVEFLVSFYNNEISEKSEIFDDQFSVERPDGSNFTLKIRSTKLEDSAMYFCASPMTPGQGAGGYTFGSGTRLTVV.

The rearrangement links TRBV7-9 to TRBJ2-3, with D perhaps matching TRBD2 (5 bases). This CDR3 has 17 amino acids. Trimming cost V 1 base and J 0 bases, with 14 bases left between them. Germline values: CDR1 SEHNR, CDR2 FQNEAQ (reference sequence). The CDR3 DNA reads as TGTGCCAGCAGCTTAGGTATTAGGAGGACTAGCACAGATACGCAGTATTTT. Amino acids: CASSLGIRRTSTDTQYF.

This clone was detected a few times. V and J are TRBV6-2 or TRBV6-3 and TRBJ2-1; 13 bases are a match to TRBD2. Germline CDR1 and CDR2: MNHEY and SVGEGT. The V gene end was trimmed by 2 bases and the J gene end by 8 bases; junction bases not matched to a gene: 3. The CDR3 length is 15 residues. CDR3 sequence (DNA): TGTGCCAGCAGTTACGGACTAGCGGGAGCTCATGAGCAGTTCTTC. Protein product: CASSYGLAGAHEQFF.

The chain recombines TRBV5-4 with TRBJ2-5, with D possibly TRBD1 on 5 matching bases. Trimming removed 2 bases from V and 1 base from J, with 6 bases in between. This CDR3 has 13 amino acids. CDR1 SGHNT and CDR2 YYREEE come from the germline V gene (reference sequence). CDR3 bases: TGTGCCAGCAGCTTAGGGGCCCAAGAGACCCAGTACTTC. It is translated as CASSLGAQETQYF.